This TCR beta chain was identified during a study of post-analysis software for immune sequencing data (dated by TCRdb to about 2015). For context, the study as a whole: Disease courses on record covered relapsing-remitting, secondary progressive and progressive-relapsing multiple sclerosis, though some patients had no subtype annotation. The patient repertoires were set against about eleven previously published healthy control repertoires from donors whose ages ranged from roughly 6 to 27 years. A subset of samples was prepared in parallel using single-end sample barcoding, then pooled and co-amplified after Illumina adapter ligation. Overall study results and their limits: The multiple sclerosis patient group was slightly younger than the control group. Direct clustering with F measure showed strong co-clustering of samples prepared in the same batch, prompting a batch-effect correction. Multiple sclerosis patients had significantly lower normalized Chao1 diversity than controls, a result that suggests substantial peripheral T-cell clonal expansion. Roughly 5 TRBV segments, including TRBV5-6, TRBV5-1 and TRBV20-1, were significantly more frequent in patients than controls.

CDR1 and CDR2, looked up from the germline V gene, are SGDLS and YYNGEE. The CDR3 contains 14 residues, cysteine and phenylalanine counted. CDR3 DNA only is kept here, 42 bases in frame from base 1. The junction shows trimming of 4 bases on V and 3 bases on J, plus 14 bases between the germline ends. In its sample, this clonotype was seen once. Its antigen is currently not known. Base quality data are lacking; no much larger clone is found one base away. The library was built by means of PCR. Sequencing relied on an Illumina HiSeq 2500. To reduce PCR and sequencing biases, unique molecular identifiers were incorporated into the TCR beta cDNA libraries. Some 500,000 cDNA molecules were obtained per 1 to 10 million input T cells, so each molecule approximated one T cell. The patient libraries were prepared and sequenced with the same protocol used for the earlier healthy control dataset. Samples belonging to the same batch were prepared together, multiplexed and sequenced on a shared HiSeq lane. On the authors' methods: Raw barcoded reads were processed with MIGEC, discarding single-read molecular identifier groups before consensus assembly and CDR3 extraction. Clonotype tables were post-analysed with VDJtools, and diversity was normalized by down-sampling all datasets to the smallest sample size. In repertoire overlap clustering, CDR3 amino acid sequences, but not nucleotide sequences, were matched to correct batch-related cross-sample contamination. TCRdb handled the public reads itself, with Q25 trimming in fastp and clone calling in MiXCR, and kept productive beta chains. Under each unique CDR3 protein, matching rows form one entry showing the most common genes and DNA. The V and J calls were not made by the authors but by TCRdb's processing. For this sample the table gives approximately 690,000 distinct CDR3 sequences, of which around 60% were detected only once. The ten top clones hold roughly 10% of the sample.

TCR beta repertoires were profiled from peripheral blood of approximately 13 young patients with multiple sclerosis to demonstrate the VDJtools post-analysis software. The patients with multiple sclerosis were children and adolescents between about 6 and 17 years of age. The TCR sequence derives from a girl aged 2-15 years with multiple sclerosis. The chain couples TRBV9 to TRBJ2-7; the D gene is perhaps TRBD1, from 6 matching bases. The sequenced sample was blood. At the DNA level, the sequence is TGTGCCAGCAGCACGGACCGGGACAACTACGAGCAGTACTTC. Protein translation: CASSTDRDNYEQYF.